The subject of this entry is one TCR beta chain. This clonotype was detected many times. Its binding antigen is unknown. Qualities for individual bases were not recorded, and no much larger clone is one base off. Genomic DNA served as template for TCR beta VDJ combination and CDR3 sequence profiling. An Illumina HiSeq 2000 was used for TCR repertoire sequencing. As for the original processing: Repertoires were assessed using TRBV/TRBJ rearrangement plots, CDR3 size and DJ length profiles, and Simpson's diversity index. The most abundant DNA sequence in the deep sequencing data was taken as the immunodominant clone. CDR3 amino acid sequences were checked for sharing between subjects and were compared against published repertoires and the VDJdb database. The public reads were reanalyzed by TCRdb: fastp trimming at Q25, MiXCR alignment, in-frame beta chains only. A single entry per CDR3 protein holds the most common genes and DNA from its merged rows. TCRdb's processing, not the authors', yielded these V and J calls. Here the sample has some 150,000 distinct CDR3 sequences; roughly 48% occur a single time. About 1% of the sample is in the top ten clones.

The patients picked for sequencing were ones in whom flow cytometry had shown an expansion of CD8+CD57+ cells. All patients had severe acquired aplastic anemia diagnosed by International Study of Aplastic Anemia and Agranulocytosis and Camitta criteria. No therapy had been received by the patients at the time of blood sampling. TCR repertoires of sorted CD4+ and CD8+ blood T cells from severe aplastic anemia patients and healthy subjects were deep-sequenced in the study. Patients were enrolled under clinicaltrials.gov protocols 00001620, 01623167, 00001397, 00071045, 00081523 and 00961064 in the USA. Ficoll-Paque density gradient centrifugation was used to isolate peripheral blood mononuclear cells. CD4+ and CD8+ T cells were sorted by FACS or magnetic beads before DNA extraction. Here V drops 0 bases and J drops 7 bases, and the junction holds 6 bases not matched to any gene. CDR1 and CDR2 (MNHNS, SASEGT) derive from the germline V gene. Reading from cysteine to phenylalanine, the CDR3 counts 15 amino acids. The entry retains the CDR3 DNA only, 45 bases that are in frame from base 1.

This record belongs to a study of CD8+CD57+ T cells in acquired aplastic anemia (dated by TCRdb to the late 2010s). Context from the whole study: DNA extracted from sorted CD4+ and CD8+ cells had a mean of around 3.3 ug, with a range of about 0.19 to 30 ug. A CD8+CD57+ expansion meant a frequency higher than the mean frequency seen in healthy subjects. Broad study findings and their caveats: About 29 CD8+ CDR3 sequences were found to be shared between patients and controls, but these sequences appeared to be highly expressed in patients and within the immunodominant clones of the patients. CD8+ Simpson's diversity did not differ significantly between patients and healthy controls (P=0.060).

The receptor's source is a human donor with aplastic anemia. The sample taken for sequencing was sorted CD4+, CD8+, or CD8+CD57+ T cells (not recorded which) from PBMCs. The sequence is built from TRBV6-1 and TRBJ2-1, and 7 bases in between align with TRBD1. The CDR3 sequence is CASSEATGTANEQFF. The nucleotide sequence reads TGTGCCAGCAGTGAAGCTACCGGGACAGCTAATGAGCAGTTCTTC.